Detailed here is one T cell receptor (beta chain). Its antigen is undetermined. Uncontrolled infections, other autoimmune diseases, pregnancy or lactation led to exclusion of patients. Diagnoses used clinical symptoms, serum thyroxine and TRAb, thyroid ultrasound and orbital computed tomography. The source of the sample is a study of T cells in Graves' hyperthyroidism and ophthalmopathy. Study results and caveats: Also found in blood were most expanded thyroid clonotypes above 0.001. In the analysis, a 13 V-J model separated ophthalmopathy from stable hyperthyroidism.

CDR3 size: 14 residues. The germline V gene encodes CDR1 SEHNR and CDR2 FQNEAQ (reference sequence). Trimming cost V 5 bases and J 5 bases, with 13 bases left between them. What was amplified from RNA transcripts were TCR beta CDR3 regions. In the first-round RT-PCR of the TCR CDR3, the HTBI primer set was used. TCRdb re-called the multiplex PCR reads with MiXCR, one entry per CDR3 protein. The data show 300,000 to 400,000 distinct CDR3 sequences, around a sixth seen once. The sequenced material came from blood. The rearrangement links TRBV7-9 to TRBJ1-5; D is unclear. The TCR was taken from a young man with Graves' ophthalmopathy. CDR3 region: CASSQVTQYQPQHF. The CDR3 DNA is TGTGCCAGCAGCCAAGTGACCCAGTATCAGCCCCAGCATTTT.